This is a list of T cell receptor beta chains from one sample in a study of T cells in Graves' hyperthyroidism and ophthalmopathy. TCRdb redid the calling of the multiplex PCR reads with MiXCR, one entry per CDR3 protein. Here the sample spans roughly 96,000 distinct CDR3 sequences, just over 50% being singletons. The sample comprised blood. The origin of the receptors is a woman aged 40 to 55 with Graves' hyperthyroidism. The CDR3 runs from the conserved cysteine through the conserved F or W.

J	V	CDR3
TRBJ1-1	TRBV7-9	CASSWEGVASF
TRBJ1-6	TRBV7-8	CAWTITGRNSPLHF
TRBJ1-2	TRBV18	CASSYRGRDGYTF
TRBJ1-5	TRBV5-1	CASNLGGQPQHF
TRBJ1-2	TRBV25-1	CASSGQLGTGGVGYTF
TRBJ1-5	TRBV7-9	CASSLGQAPLGEQPQHF
TRBJ1-1	TRBV20-1	CSARAFRQGASMNTEAFF
TRBJ1-4	TRBV6-5	CAGSSVPRQGREKLFF
TRBJ1-2	TRBV20-1	CSASRTGGHGYTF
TRBJ1-2	TRBV12-3/TRBV12-4	CASSLDRGYGYTF
TRBJ2-7	TRBV15	CATSRDRGSSYEQYF
TRBJ2-5	TRBV2	CASSPWGEAQYF
TRBJ1-4	TRBV6-1	CASRSTGGYEKLFF
TRBJ2-5	TRBV7-9	CASSPDKETQYF
TRBJ1-2	TRBV24-1	CATSGLAGSNYGYTF
TRBJ1-1	TRBV7-9	CASSSGQGVTEAFF
TRBJ2-7	TRBV2	CASSEDGLREGSAYEQYF
TRBJ2-5	TRBV7-2	CASSPWTSGYQETQYF
TRBJ2-2	TRBV15	CATSRDSHYEQYFGPGTGELFF
TRBJ1-1	TRBV6-1	CASRAGRNTEAFF